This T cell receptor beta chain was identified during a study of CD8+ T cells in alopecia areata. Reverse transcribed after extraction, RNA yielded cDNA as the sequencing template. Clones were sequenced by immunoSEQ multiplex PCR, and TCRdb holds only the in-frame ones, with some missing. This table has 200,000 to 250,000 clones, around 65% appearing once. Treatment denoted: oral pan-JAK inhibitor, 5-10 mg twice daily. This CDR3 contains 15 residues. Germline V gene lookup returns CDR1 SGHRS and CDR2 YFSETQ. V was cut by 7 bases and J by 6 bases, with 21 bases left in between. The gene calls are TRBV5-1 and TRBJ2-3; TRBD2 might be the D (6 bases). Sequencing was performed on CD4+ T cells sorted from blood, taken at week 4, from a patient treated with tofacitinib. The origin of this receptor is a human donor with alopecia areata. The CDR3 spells CASAQGGVPRDTQYF. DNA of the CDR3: TGCGCCAGCGCTCAGGGCGGGGTCCCCAGGGATACGCAGTATTTT.